Included here is one T cell receptor beta chain sequence, with context. Its antigen is unknown. The data were taken from a study of monozygotic twins with inflammatory bowel disease. Points from the study as a whole: Fewer shared clonotypes with others were found in IBD patients than in healthy twins, especially with disease activity.

CDR1 is MNHEY and CDR2 is SVGAGI in the germline V gene. This CDR3 contains 15 residues. The unique tags termed UMIs, each holding a 6-nucleotide sample barcode, were added by means of template switching. The cDNA of both the TCRalpha and TCRbeta chains was subjected to two nested PCRs of around 15 and 10 cycles. TCRdb reanalyzed the 5' RACE reads, giving one entry per CDR3 protein sequence and no DNA. The sample totals over 200,000 distinct CDR3 sequences. Sequencing was performed on blood. The receptor was isolated from a human donor with ulcerative colitis or Crohn's disease, or a healthy co-twin of an affected twin (not recorded which). This sequence joins TRBV6-5 and TRBJ2-5; TCRdb outputs TRBD2, but without DNA this stays unchecked. The CDR3 loop is CASSYSASGGETQYF.